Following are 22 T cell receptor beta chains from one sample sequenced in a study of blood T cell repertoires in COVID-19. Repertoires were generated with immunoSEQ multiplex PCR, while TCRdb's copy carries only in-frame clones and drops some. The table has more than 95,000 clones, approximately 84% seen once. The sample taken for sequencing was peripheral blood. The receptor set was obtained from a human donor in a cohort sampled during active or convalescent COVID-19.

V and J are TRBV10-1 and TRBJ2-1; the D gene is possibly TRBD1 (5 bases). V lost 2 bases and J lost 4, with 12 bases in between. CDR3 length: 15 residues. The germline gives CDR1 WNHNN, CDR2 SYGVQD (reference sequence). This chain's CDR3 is CASSEDGAGYNEQFF. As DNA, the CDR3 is TGCGCCAGCAGTGAGGATGGGGCCGGGTACAATGAGCAGTTCTTC.

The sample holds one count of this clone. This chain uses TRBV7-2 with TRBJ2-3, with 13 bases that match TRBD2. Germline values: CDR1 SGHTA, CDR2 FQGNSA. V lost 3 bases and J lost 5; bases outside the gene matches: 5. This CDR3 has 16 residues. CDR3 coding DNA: TGTGCCAGCAGCTTTACTAGCGGGGGGGCATTAGATACGCAGTATTTT. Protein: CASSFTSGGALDTQYF.

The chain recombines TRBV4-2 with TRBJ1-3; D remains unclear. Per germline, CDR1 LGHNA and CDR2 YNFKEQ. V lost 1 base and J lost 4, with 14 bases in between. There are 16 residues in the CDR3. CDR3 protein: CASSQGNNPGGNTIYF. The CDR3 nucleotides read TGTGCCAGCAGCCAAGGGAACAATCCGGGGGGAAACACCATATATTTT.

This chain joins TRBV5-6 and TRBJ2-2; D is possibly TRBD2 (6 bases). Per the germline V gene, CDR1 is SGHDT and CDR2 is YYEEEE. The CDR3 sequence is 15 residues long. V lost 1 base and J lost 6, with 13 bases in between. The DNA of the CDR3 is TGTGCCAGCAGCTTGTATACTAGCCGCGCCGGGGAGCTGTTTTTT. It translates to CASSLYTSRAGELFF.

The CDR3: CASSVGPREVKLFF. CDR3 DNA: TGTGCCAGCAGCGTAGGACCCAGGGAAGTAAAACTGTTTTTT. The rearrangement joins TRBV9 to TRBJ1-4; TRBD1 is a possible D gene (5 bases). Per germline, CDR1 SGDLS and CDR2 YYNGEE. The ends were cut back, 0 bases at V and 10 bases at J, with 13 bases in the middle. This CDR3 has 14 amino acids.

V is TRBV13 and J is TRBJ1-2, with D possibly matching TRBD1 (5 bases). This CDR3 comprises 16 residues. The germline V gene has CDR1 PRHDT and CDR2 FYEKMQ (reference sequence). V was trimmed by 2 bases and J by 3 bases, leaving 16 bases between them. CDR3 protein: CASSLRQNVYDYGYTF. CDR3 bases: TGTGCCAGCAGCTTACGACAGAACGTTTACGACTATGGCTACACCTTC.

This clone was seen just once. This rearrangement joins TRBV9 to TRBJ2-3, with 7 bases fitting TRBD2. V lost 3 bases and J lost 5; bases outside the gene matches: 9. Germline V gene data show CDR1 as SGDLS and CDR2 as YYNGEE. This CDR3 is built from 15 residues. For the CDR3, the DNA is TGTGCCAGCAGCGATCCTGGGCGGGGGTTAGATACGCAGTATTTT. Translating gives CASSDPGRGLDTQYF.

The CDR3: CASSEGTGGFYEQYF. CDR3 sequence (DNA): TGTGCCAGCAGCGAAGGGACAGGGGGTTTCTACGAGCAGTACTTC. This chain links TRBV9 with TRBJ2-7; TRBD1 matches 11 bases. V lost 3 bases and J lost 3; bases outside the gene matches: 5. Per the germline V gene, CDR1 is SGDLS and CDR2 is YYNGEE. This CDR3 is built from 15 residues.

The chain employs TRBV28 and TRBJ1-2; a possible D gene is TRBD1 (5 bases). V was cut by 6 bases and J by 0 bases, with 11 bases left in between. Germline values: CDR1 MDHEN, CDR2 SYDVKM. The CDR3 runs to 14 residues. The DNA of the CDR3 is TGTGCCAGCAGGTCCCAGGGCACTAACTATGGCTACACCTTC. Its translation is CASRSQGTNYGYTF.

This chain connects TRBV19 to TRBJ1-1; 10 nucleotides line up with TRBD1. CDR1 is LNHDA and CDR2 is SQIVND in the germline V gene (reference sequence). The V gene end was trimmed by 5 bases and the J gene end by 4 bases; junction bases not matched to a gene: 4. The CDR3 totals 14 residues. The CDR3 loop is CASSRDRGSTEAFF. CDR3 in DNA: TGTGCCAGTAGTCGGGACAGGGGATCCACTGAAGCTTTCTTT.

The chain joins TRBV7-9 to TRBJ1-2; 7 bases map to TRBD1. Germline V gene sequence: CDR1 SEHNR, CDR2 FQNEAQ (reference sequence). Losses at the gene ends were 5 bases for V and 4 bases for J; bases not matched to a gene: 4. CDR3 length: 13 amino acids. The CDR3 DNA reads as TGTGCCAGCAGCACTGGGACAGTCTATGGCTACACCTTC. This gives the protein CASSTGTVYGYTF. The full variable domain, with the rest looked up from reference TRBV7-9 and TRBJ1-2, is DTGVSQNPRHKITKRGQNVTFRCDPISEHNRLYWYRQTLGQGPEFLTYFQNEAQLEKSRLLSDRFSAERPKGSFSTLEIQRTEQGDSAMYLCASSTGTVYGYTFGSGTRLTVV.

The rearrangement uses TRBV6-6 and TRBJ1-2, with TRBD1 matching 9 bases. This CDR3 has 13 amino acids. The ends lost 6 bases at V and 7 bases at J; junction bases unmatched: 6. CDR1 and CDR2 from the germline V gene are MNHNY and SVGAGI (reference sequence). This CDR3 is CASSATGGGGYTF. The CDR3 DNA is TGTGCCAGCAGCGCGACAGGGGGGGGTGGCTACACCTTC.

CDR3: CASLGQGGEKLFF. CDR3 nucleotide sequence: TGTGCCAGCCTGGGACAGGGAGGTGAAAAACTGTTTTTT. This chain uses TRBV14 with TRBJ1-4; 9 nucleotides match TRBD1. Germline CDR1 reads SGHDN; CDR2 reads FVKESK. Germline trimming cut 8 bases from V and 7 bases from J; bases unmatched to any gene: 5. The CDR3 is 13 residues long.

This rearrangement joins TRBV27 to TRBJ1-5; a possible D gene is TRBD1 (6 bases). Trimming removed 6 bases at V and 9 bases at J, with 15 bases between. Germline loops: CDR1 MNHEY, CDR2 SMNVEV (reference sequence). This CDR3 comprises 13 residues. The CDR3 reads CASRWTVAGPQHF. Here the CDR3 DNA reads TGTGCCAGCAGGTGGACAGTCGCGGGGCCCCAGCATTTT.

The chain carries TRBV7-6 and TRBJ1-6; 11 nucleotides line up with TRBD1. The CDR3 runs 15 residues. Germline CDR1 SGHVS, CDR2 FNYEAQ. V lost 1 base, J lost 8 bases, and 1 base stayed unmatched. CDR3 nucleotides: TGTGCCAGCAGCTTAGGGACAGGGGGCGATTCACCCCTCCACTTT. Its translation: CASSLGTGGDSPLHF. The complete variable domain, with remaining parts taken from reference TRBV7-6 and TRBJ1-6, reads GAGVSQSPRYKVTKRGQDVALRCDPISGHVSLYWYRQALGQGPEFLTYFNYEAQQDKSGLPNDRFSAERPEGSISTLTIQRTEQRDSAMYRCASSLGTGGDSPLHFGNGTRLTVT.

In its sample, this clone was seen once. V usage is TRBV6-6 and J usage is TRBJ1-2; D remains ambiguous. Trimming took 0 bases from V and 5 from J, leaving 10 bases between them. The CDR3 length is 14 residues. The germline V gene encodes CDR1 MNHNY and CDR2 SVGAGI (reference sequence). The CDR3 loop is CASSYSNSKYGYTF. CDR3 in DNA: TGTGCCAGCAGTTACTCGAACAGCAAGTATGGCTACACCTTC.

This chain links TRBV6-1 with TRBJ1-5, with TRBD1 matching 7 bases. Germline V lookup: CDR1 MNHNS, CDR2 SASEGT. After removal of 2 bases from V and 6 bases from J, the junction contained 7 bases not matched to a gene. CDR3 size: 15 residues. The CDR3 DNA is TGTGCCAGCAGTGAAATAACAGGGGTTGGTCAGCCCCAGCATTTT. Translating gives CASSEITGVGQPQHF.

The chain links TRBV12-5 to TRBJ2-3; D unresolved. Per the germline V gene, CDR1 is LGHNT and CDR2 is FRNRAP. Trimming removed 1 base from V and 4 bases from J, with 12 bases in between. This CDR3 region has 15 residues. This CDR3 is CASGLDYRRSDTQYF. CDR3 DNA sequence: TGTGCTAGTGGTTTGGACTATCGGAGATCAGATACGCAGTATTTT.

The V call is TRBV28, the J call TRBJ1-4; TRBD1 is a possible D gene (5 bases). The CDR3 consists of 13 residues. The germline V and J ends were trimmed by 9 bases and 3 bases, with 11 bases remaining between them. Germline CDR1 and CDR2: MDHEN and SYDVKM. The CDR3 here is CASKQAPNEKLFF. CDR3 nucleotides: TGTGCCAGTAAACAGGCCCCTAATGAAAAACTGTTTTTT.

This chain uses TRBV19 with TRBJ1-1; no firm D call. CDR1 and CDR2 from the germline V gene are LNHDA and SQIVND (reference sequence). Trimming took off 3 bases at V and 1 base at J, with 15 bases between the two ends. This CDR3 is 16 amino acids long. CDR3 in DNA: TGTGCCAGTAGTATTGGGCTGGGTGGAGGGAACACTGAAGCTTTCTTT. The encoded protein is CASSIGLGGGNTEAFF.

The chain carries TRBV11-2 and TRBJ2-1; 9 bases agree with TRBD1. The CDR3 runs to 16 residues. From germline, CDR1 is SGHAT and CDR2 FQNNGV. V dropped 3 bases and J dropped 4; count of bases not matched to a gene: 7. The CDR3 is CASSLTGGPQYNEQFF. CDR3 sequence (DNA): TGTGCCAGCAGCTTGACAGGGGGGCCCCAATACAATGAGCAGTTCTTC.

Here the CDR3 DNA reads TGTGCCAGCAGCTCCCTTGGTGAGGACACTGAAGCTTTCTTT. Its protein product is CASSSLGEDTEAFF. The V call is TRBV7-2, the J call TRBJ1-1; D is unclear. The CDR3 runs 14 residues. Germline V gives CDR1 SGHTA, CDR2 FQGNSA. V gave up 4 bases and J gave up 3 bases, with 12 bases separating them.